This entry concerns a single T cell receptor beta chain. This sample is drawn from a study of blood T cell repertoires in COVID-19. Original processing methods: Reference gene primer amplification yielded estimated nucleated cell counts. Sequencing used immunoSEQ multiplex PCR; TCRdb keeps in-frame clones, though not all of them. The DNA was the basis for D and trimming; V, J and clone size are from that table. The sample yields roughly 200,000 clones, about 85% seen once. Germline V gene sequence: CDR1 SNHLY, CDR2 FYNNEI. Deletions cut 4 bases from V and 6 bases from J, with 9 bases between. This CDR3 contains 13 residues.

The rearrangement uses TRBV2 and TRBJ2-2; the D is unclear. The sequencing sample was made of PBMCs or T cells enriched from blood (not recorded which). This receptor was obtained from a man between 35 and 55 years old who had recovered from COVID-19. CDR3: CASSGGLAGELFF. CDR3 in DNA: TGTGCCAGCAGTGGTGGGCTGGCCGGGGAGCTGTTTTTT. Using reference TRBV2 and TRBJ2-2 for the parts outside the CDR3, the full variable domain is EPEVTQTPSHQVTQMGQEVILRCVPISNHLYFYWYRQILGQKVEFLVSFYNNEISEKSEIFDDQFSVERPDGSNFTLKIRSTKLEDSAMYFCASSGGLAGELFFGEGSRLTVL.